The next 7 T cell receptor beta chains were all read from a single sample in a study of cytomegalovirus exposure and HLA in healthy donors. The PCR made use of 60 Vbeta and 13 Jbeta primers. Produced via immunoSEQ multiplex PCR; TCRdb's table is partial and in-frame only. This table holds approximately 110,000 clones. The sample was PBMCs. The receptors here all came from a man aged 40-55 years in good health and CMV-seropositive.

This sequence joins TRBV7-3 and TRBJ2-5; 7 bases align to TRBD1. The ends lost 5 bases at V and 1 base at J; junction bases unmatched: 1. CDR1 is SGHTA, CDR2 FQGTGA, per germline. This CDR3 contains 13 residues. This CDR3 reads CASSRDSQETQYF. CDR3 nucleotide sequence: TGTGCCAGCAGCAGGGACAGCCAAGAGACCCAGTACTTC.

The V call is TRBV5-1, the J call TRBJ2-7; D is possibly TRBD1 (6 bases). The ends were cut back, 0 bases at V and 2 bases at J, with 9 bases in the middle. CDR1 is SGHRS, CDR2 YFSETQ, per germline. The CDR3 is 14 residues long. The CDR3 DNA is TGCGCCAGCAGCTTGGATGGACAGCCCTACGAGCAGTACTTC. It translates to CASSLDGQPYEQYF.

This sequence joins TRBV7-8 and TRBJ1-2, with 12 bases lining up with TRBD1. With V trimmed by 5 bases and J by 3 bases, 4 bases remained unmatched. The length of the CDR3 is 15 residues. CDR1 is SGHVS and CDR2 is FQNEAQ in the germline V gene. CDR3 protein: CASSMGQGAHYGYTF. The CDR3, as DNA: TGTGCCAGCAGCATGGGACAGGGGGCACACTATGGCTACACCTTC.

The V and J genes are TRBV5-1 and TRBJ2-7, with 7 bases fitting TRBD2. Trimming at V came to 4 bases and at J to 0 bases, leaving 7 bases not matched to a gene. This CDR3 is built from 15 residues. Germline V gene lookup returns CDR1 SGHRS and CDR2 YFSETQ. CDR3 amino acids: CASSPGWTSSYEQYF. CDR3 DNA: TGCGCCAGCAGCCCCGGTTGGACTAGCTCCTACGAGCAGTACTTC. The full variable domain, its missing parts supplied by reference TRBV5-1 and TRBJ2-7, is KAGVTQTPRYLIKTRGQQVTLSCSPISGHRSVSWYQQTPGQGLQFLFEYFSETQRNKGNFPGRFSGRQFSNSRSEMNVSTLELGDSALYLCASSPGWTSSYEQYFGPGTRLTVT.

The chain has TRBV29-1 and TRBJ2-7; tentative D call: TRBD2 (6 bases). The CDR3 is 14 amino acids. V lost 1 base and J lost 6, with 16 bases in between. Germline lookup yields CDR1 SQVTM and CDR2 ANQGSEA. The CDR3 nucleotides are TGCAGCGTTGAAGTCCTTGACGGGCGGGGCGAGCAGTACTTC. Amino acid sequence: CSVEVLDGRGEQYF.

This chain joins TRBV28 and TRBJ1-1; TRBD1 matches 10 bases. Trimming at V came to 5 bases and at J to 5 bases, leaving 8 bases not matched to a gene. Germline V gene lookup returns CDR1 MDHEN and CDR2 SYDVKM. CDR3 size: 15 residues. In DNA, the CDR3 is TGTGCCAGCAGTGTTGGCGGGACAGGGGTTACTGAAGCTTTCTTT. It codes for CASSVGGTGVTEAFF.

The V gene is TRBV7-3, the J gene TRBJ2-5, with D perhaps matching TRBD2 (6 bases). The CDR3 has 13 residues. Germline V gives CDR1 SGHTA, CDR2 FQGTGA. V lost 3 bases, J lost 3 bases, and 8 bases lay in between. The CDR3 is CASSLAGKETQYF. For the CDR3, the DNA is TGTGCCAGCAGCTTGGCGGGAAAAGAGACCCAGTACTTC.